The 16 T cell receptor beta chains presented below share a single source sample, sequenced in a study of T cells in women clearing cervical HPV infection (dated by TCRdb to the late 2010s). Library creation used the immunoSEQ multiplex PCR assay. Sourced from immuneACCESS, this table was stored by TCRdb with only in-frame sequences that have V and J called. A share of the clones is absent; for the studies checked, an unresolved V gene accounts for under half, and the remainder has no known explanation. The table for this sample records 23,000 or so clones. The ten largest make up roughly 24% of the sample. Sequencing was performed on blood buffy coat. Receptors originate from a woman between 18 and 70 years old with a cervical HPV16 infection that either progressed to CIN3+ or cleared (not recorded which).

With regard to this clone: The junction differs from germline at one of its ends, possibly a read error. The sequenced fragment ends 3 residues before the CDR3 boundary, so the rest is inferred from the germline J gene. The chain uses TRBV7-7 and TRBJ2-1, with 8 bases aligning to TRBD1. The CDR3 contains 15 residues. The germline gives CDR1 SSHAT, CDR2 FNYEAQ (reference sequence). CDR3 residues: CASSQIQGAFNEQFF. The DNA read from the CDR3 is TGTGCTAGCAGCCAAATCCAGGGGGCCTTCAATGAG.

With respect to this clone: Sequencing ends 3 residues short of the CDR3 end; the germline J gene provides the rest. V usage is TRBV11-2 and J usage is TRBJ1-1; D is undetermined. The V and J ends lost 0 bases and 0 bases respectively, with 5 bases between them. The V gene's germline CDR1 is SGHAT and CDR2 FQNNGV. The CDR3 has 14 residues. CDR3 DNA, as far as it was read: TGTGCCAGCAGCTTAGATAACTTGAACACTGAA. The encoded protein is CASSLDNLNTE. The entire CDR3 protein is CASSLDNLNTEAFF.

Notes on this clone: Compared with germline, one end of the junction differs, possibly owing to a read error. The CDR3 spells CASSLSGQSNEQFF. The covered CDR3 bases are TGTGCTAGCAGCTTAAGCGGGCAAAGTAATGAG. This sequence joins TRBV7-7 and TRBJ2-1; tentatively, D is TRBD2 (6 bases). Read coverage stops 3 residues before the CDR3 terminus; the germline J gene supplies the remainder. Germline-derived CDR1 and CDR2 are SSHAT and FNYEAQ (reference sequence). The length of the CDR3 is 14 residues. Looking up the rest from reference TRBV7-7 and TRBJ2-1 gives the full variable domain: GAGVSQSPRYKVTKRGQDVTLRCDPISSHATLYWYQQALGQGPEFLTYFNYEAQPDKSGLPSDRFSAERPEGSISTLTIQRTEQRDSAMYRCASSLSGQSNEQFFGPGTRLTVL.

A note on this clone: Read sequence stops 3 residues before the CDR3 end, and the germline J gene provides the missing end. The chain carries TRBV5-6 and TRBJ1-1, with D perhaps matching TRBD1 (6 bases). This CDR3 region has 12 residues. Germline CDR1 reads SGHDT; CDR2 reads YYEEEE. The CDR3 sequence is CASSSGGARAFF. Incomplete CDR3 DNA: TGTGCCAGCAGCTCTGGGGGGGCGCGG. The variable domain in full, completed from reference TRBV5-6 and TRBJ1-1, reads DAGVTQSPTHLIKTRGQQVTLRCSPKSGHDTVSWYQQALGQGPQFIFQYYEEEERQRGNFPDRFSGHQFPNYSSELNVNALLLGDSALYLCASSSGGARAFFGQGTRLTVV.

As to this clone: The junction and the germline gene differ at one end; a read error may be behind it. The read comes to an end 3 residues before the CDR3 does, leaving the germline J gene to fill in the end. The V and J genes are TRBV7-7 and TRBJ2-1, with 8 bases identical to TRBD1. Looked up from germline, CDR1 is SSHAT and CDR2 is FNYEAQ (reference sequence). The CDR3 is made up of 14 amino acids. The sequenced CDR3 bases are TGTGCTAGCAGCCCGGGACAGGACTACAATGAG. Translation gives CASSPGQDYNE. In full, the CDR3 reads CASSPGQDYNEQFF.

In the case of this clone: The CDR3 end lies 3 residues beyond the end of the read and is filled in from the germline J gene. The chain is built from TRBV20-1 and TRBJ2-5; 9 bases map to TRBD2. The V and J ends lost 5 bases and 4 bases, in that order; junction bases with no gene match: 8. This CDR3 contains 14 residues. Germline loops: CDR1 DFQATT, CDR2 SNEGSKA (reference sequence). Partial CDR3 DNA: TGCAGTGCTTACGGGGGTAGCGGGAGAGAGACC. As protein: CSAYGGSGRET. The CDR3 as a whole reads CSAYGGSGRETQYF.

About this clone: The read ends 3 residues shy of where the CDR3 ends; the end is completed using the germline J gene. The chain combines TRBV11-3 with TRBJ2-1; TRBD2 matches at 8 bases. CDR1 and CDR2 from the germline V gene are SGHNT and YENEEA. The CDR3 length is 15 residues. Trimming took 5 bases from V and 2 from J; bases not matched to a gene: 5. CDR3 in amino acids: CASSPREAPYNEQFF. The CDR3 DNA, read in part, is TGTGCCAGCAGCCCGCGGGAGGCTCCCTACAATGAG. The full variable domain, rest sourced from reference TRBV11-3 and TRBJ2-1, is EAGVVQSPRYKIIEKKQPVAFWCNPISGHNTLYWYLQNLGQGPELLIRYENEEAVDDSQLPKDRFSAERLKGVDSTLKIQPAELGDSAVYLCASSPREAPYNEQFFGPGTRLTVL.

About this clone: The CDR3 end falls 3 residues outside the read, so it is completed with the germline J gene. The chain recombines TRBV28 with TRBJ1-2, with TRBD1 matching 12 bases. The CDR3 is made up of 16 amino acids. The junction had 10 bases not matched to a gene; V was cut back by 5 bases and J by 6 bases. CDR1 is MDHEN and CDR2 is SYDVKM in the germline V gene. CDR3 loop: CASSPHPGQGAHGYTF. The part of the CDR3 DNA that was read is TGTGCCAGCAGTCCTCATCCGGGACAGGGGGCGCATGGC.

A note on this clone: The read stops 3 residues short of the end of the CDR3; the missing end is completed from the germline J gene. The chain joins TRBV7-9 to TRBJ2-4; D is ambiguous. Trimming cost V 7 bases and J 4 bases, with 14 bases left between them. Germline V lookup: CDR1 SEHNR, CDR2 FQNEAQ (reference sequence). The CDR3 is 14 amino acids. The CDR3 is CASTPPDMKNIQYF. The CDR3 bases that were read are TGTGCCAGCACCCCCCCCGACATGAAAAACATT.

A remark on this clone: The read ends 3 residues early relative to the CDR3; the germline J gene fills the gap. This chain links TRBV19 with TRBJ1-2; tentative D call: TRBD1 (5 bases). V was shortened by 5 bases and J by 1 base, with 11 bases between the two germline ends. Per the germline V gene, CDR1 is LNHDA and CDR2 is SQIVND (reference sequence). The CDR3 spans 14 residues. CDR3 DNA (partial): TGTGCCAGTAGTCAACAGGAGCATAACTATGGC. Translating it yields CASSQQEHNYG. The whole CDR3 reads CASSQQEHNYGYTF.

Points on this clone: The read finishes 3 residues shy of the CDR3 end, and the germline J gene is used to complete it. The chain couples TRBV5-1 to TRBJ2-1, with 12 positions matching TRBD2. Germline values: CDR1 SGHRS, CDR2 YFSETQ. With 5 bases clipped from V and 6 bases from J, the junction kept 6 bases outside the gene matches. The CDR3 is 15 residues long. This CDR3 is CASRTLAGGPNEQFF. The part of the CDR3 DNA that was read is TGCGCCAGCAGGACACTAGCGGGAGGCCCCAATGAG.

A word on this clone: Read coverage stops 3 residues before the CDR3 terminus; the germline J gene supplies the remainder. The rearrangement joins TRBV6-1 to TRBJ1-2, with TRBD1 as a possible D gene (5 bases). Trimming shortened V by 4 bases and J by 6 bases, and 18 bases separated the two germline ends. Germline V CDR1 and CDR2: MNHNS, SASEGT. The CDR3 has 15 residues. The DNA read from the CDR3 is TGTGCCAGCAGTGTGGGGACTAACCCCACAGATGGC. It translates to CASSVGTNPTDG. Given in full, the CDR3 is CASSVGTNPTDGYTF.

On this clone itself: The CDR3 end falls 3 residues outside the read, so it is completed with the germline J gene. The chain recombines TRBV18 with TRBJ1-2; D may be TRBD1 (5 bases). Trimming left V 3 bases short and J 4 bases short, with 15 bases between. Germline CDR1 and CDR2: KGHSH and LQKENI. The CDR3 is 15 residues long. The CDR3 DNA, read in part, is TGTGCCAGCTCACCGTGGGACTCAAAACTCTATGGC. It codes for CASSPWDSKLYG. The CDR3 in its entirety is CASSPWDSKLYGYTF.

As for this clone: The read comes to an end 3 residues before the CDR3 does, leaving the germline J gene to fill in the end. The chain couples TRBV7-3 to TRBJ2-2, with D perhaps matching TRBD1 (5 bases). V lost 1 base, J lost 4 bases, and 7 bases lay in between. Germline assignment: CDR1 SGHTA and CDR2 FQGTGA. This CDR3 comprises 14 residues. The covered CDR3 bases are TGTGCCAGCAGCTTAATGACAGCCACCGGGGAG. Encoded protein: CASSLMTATGE. The whole CDR3 protein is CASSLMTATGELFF.

Worth noting for this clone: The DNA ends 3 residues before the CDR3 does, and the rest of the CDR3 is filled in from the germline J gene. The rearrangement links TRBV11-3 to TRBJ2-5; no clear D. The germline V gene has CDR1 SGHNT and CDR2 YENEEA. The CDR3 runs 11 residues. This CDR3 is CASRSTDTQYF. The part of the CDR3 DNA that was read is TGTGCCAGCAGATCCACAGATACC. The entire variable domain, with the rest obtained from reference TRBV11-3 and TRBJ2-5, is as follows: EAGVVQSPRYKIIEKKQPVAFWCNPISGHNTLYWYLQNLGQGPELLIRYENEEAVDDSQLPKDRFSAERLKGVDSTLKIQPAELGDSAVYLCASRSTDTQYFGPGTRLLVL.

A remark on this clone: The CDR3 end is not reached by the read, which stops 3 residues before it; the germline J gene fills it in. The gene calls are TRBV7-9 and TRBJ1-2; 7 nucleotides match TRBD1. This CDR3 spans 13 amino acids. CDR1 and CDR2 (germline): SEHNR, FQNEAQ (reference sequence). The sequenced CDR3 bases are TGTGCCAGCAGTCCGGGACAGAAATACGAC. This encodes CASSPGQKYD. The whole CDR3 protein reads CASSPGQKYDYTF. The full variable domain, its missing parts supplied by reference TRBV7-9 and TRBJ1-2, is DTGVSQNPRHKITKRGQNVTFRCDPISEHNRLYWYRQTLGQGPEFLTYFQNEAQLEKSRLLSDRFSAERPKGSFSTLEIQRTEQGDSAMYLCASSPGQKYDYTFGSGTRLTVV.